Shown below are 32 T cell receptor beta chains from a single sample sequenced in a study of human T cells and chemical hapten exposure. The time point is: patch test 3, about 24 weeks after DPC sensitization. Treatment denoted: therapeutic diphenylcyclopropenone sensitization with weekly scalp DPC. TCRdb redid the calling of the RACE reads with MiXCR, one entry per CDR3 protein. The sample shows some 62,000 distinct CDR3 sequences, roughly 9.6% of them seen only once. The material sequenced was whole blood, taken in connection with sensitization to the hapten diphenylcyclopropenone (DPC). The receptor set was obtained from a woman in her twenties or thirties with alopecia areata. Some clones in this sample may be carry-over from other donors' samples.

This clonotype has a handful of counts. The rearrangement uses TRBV6-1 and TRBJ2-1, with D uncertain. CDR1 and CDR2 (germline): MNHNS, SASEGT. Trimming cost V 10 bases and J 6 bases, with 22 bases left between them. The CDR3 totals 15 residues. CDR3 bases: TGTGCCATCCTGAAAATAGCTACCCTCCCCAATGAGCAGTTCTTC. This gives the protein CAILKIATLPNEQFF.

The V and J genes are TRBV18 and TRBJ2-1; D remains unclear. Germline V gene sequence: CDR1 KGHSH, CDR2 LQKENI. The CDR3 has 16 residues. V dropped 2 bases and J dropped 0 bases, with 11 bases sitting between them. The CDR3 spells CASSPLPPSSYNEQFF. CDR3 nucleotides: TGTGCCAGCTCACCATTACCTCCGAGCTCCTACAATGAGCAGTTCTTC.

This clonotype was detected only a few times. The chain carries TRBV6-4 and TRBJ1-1, with D tentatively TRBD1 (5 bases). This CDR3 has 15 amino acids. Germline CDR1 reads MRHNA; CDR2 reads SNTAGT. V lost 6 bases and J lost 8, with 22 bases in between. The CDR3 loop reads CASSLTGLGRSEAFF. The CDR3 DNA reads as TGTGCCAGCAGCCTAACAGGTCTTGGAAGGAGCGAAGCTTTCTTT.

The V and J genes are TRBV28 and TRBJ2-7; 7 bases align to TRBD1. The junction had 8 bases not matched to a gene; V was cut back by 5 bases and J by 13 bases. Germline CDR1 MDHEN, CDR2 SYDVKM. The CDR3 covers 11 residues. CDR3 sequence reads: CASSARQGKYF. CDR3 sequence (DNA): TGTGCCAGCAGTGCCCGACAGGGAAAATACTTC.

This clonotype was observed many times. The V and J genes are TRBV12-3 or TRBV12-4 and TRBJ2-7; TRBD2 might be the D (6 bases). The CDR3 is 14 residues long. V lost 7 bases and J 7 bases, leaving 20 bases between the germline ends. The CDR3: CASTLGDGSKEQYF. CDR3 nucleotides: TGTGCCAGCACCCTTGGGGACGGGAGTAAGGAGCAGTACTTC.

The V and J genes are TRBV6-6 and TRBJ2-5; no clear D. The CDR3 has 13 residues. CDR1 and CDR2 (germline): MNHNY, SVGAGI (reference sequence). Deletions cut 2 bases from V and 1 base from J, with 5 bases between. DNA of the CDR3: TGTGCCAGCAGTTACAACATCCAAGAGACCCAGTACTTC. Encoded protein: CASSYNIQETQYF.

The chain employs TRBV6-6 and TRBJ2-7; TRBD2 matches at 13 bases. With V trimmed by 0 bases and J by 5 bases, 1 base remained unmatched. Germline values: CDR1 MNHNY, CDR2 SVGAGI (reference sequence). The CDR3 runs 15 residues. The CDR3 spells CASSYSTSGRNEQYF. The CDR3, as DNA: TGTGCCAGCAGTTACTCGACTAGCGGGAGGAACGAGCAGTACTTC.

This clonotype was seen repeatedly, ten times or more. This chain's CDR3 is CASSQQGFLGYTF. The CDR3 DNA sequence: TGTGCCAGCAGTCAACAGGGTTTTCTCGGCTACACCTTC. The chain combines TRBV6-2 or TRBV6-3 with TRBJ1-2; a possible D gene is TRBD1 (6 bases). The germline V and J ends were trimmed by 5 bases and 8 bases, with 15 bases remaining between them. Looked up from germline, CDR1 is MNHEY and CDR2 is SVGEGT. The length of the CDR3 is 13 residues.

A few counts support this clonotype. The chain combines TRBV11-2 with TRBJ2-1, with D perhaps given as TRBD1 or TRBD2 (5 bases each). Deletions cut 3 bases from V and 9 bases from J, with 12 bases between. The germline V gene has CDR1 SGHAT and CDR2 FQNNGV. The CDR3 runs 13 residues. The CDR3 loop is CASSFFPGLEQFF. The CDR3 bases are TGTGCCAGCAGCTTTTTTCCGGGGCTTGAGCAGTTCTTC.

At least ten counts were recorded for this clonotype. The gene calls are TRBV29-1 and TRBJ2-2; D uncertain. Germline loops: CDR1 SQVTM, CDR2 ANQGSEA. V was clipped by 4 bases and J by 3 bases, with 12 bases between them. The CDR3 is 14 amino acids. The CDR3 region is CSVVVSAYTGELFF. Written as DNA, the CDR3 is TGCAGCGTTGTAGTGTCAGCTTACACCGGGGAGCTGTTTTTT.

This clonotype was observed many times. This sequence joins TRBV7-3 and TRBJ2-1, with a weak D call TRBD1 (5 bases). V gave up 5 bases and J gave up 8 bases, with 16 bases separating them. CDR1 and CDR2 (germline): SGHTA, FQGTGA. The CDR3 is made up of 14 amino acids. The CDR3 protein is CASSPGPITDEQFF. The CDR3 nucleotides are TGTGCCAGCAGCCCAGGGCCCATTACGGATGAGCAGTTCTTC.

This clonotype came up many times. The J gene is TRBJ2-2, the V gene TRBV5-1; the D is unclear. CDR3 length equals 16 residues. Trimming took 1 base from V and 2 from J, leaving 12 bases between them. Per the germline V gene, CDR1 is SGHRS and CDR2 is YFSETQ. In nucleotides, the CDR3 is TGCGCCAGCAGCTTGCGTTTGTCCAGAAACACCGGGGAGCTGTTTTTT. Its translation is CASSLRLSRNTGELFF. The full variable domain, its missing parts supplied by reference TRBV5-1 and TRBJ2-2, is KAGVTQTPRYLIKTRGQQVTLSCSPISGHRSVSWYQQTPGQGLQFLFEYFSETQRNKGNFPGRFSGRQFSNSRSEMNVSTLELGDSALYLCASSLRLSRNTGELFFGEGSRLTVL.

The chain has TRBV10-2 and TRBJ1-1; D not certain. The V gene's germline CDR1 is WSHSY and CDR2 SAAADI. Trimming left V 3 bases short and J 3 bases short, with 2 bases between. The CDR3 covers 11 residues. CDR3 loop: CASSDYTEAFF. In DNA, the CDR3 is TGCGCCAGCAGTGACTACACTGAAGCTTTCTTT.

This clonotype was observed a few times. The V gene is TRBV12-3 or TRBV12-4, the J gene TRBJ2-5, with TRBD2 identical over 14 bases. V lost 6 bases, J lost 7 bases, and 7 bases stayed unmatched. This CDR3 comprises 15 residues. This CDR3 is CASSPGTSGGRTQYF. As DNA, the CDR3 is TGTGCCAGCAGCCCCGGGACTAGCGGGGGACGGACCCAGTACTTC.

Many counts were recorded for this clonotype. The chain links TRBV11-2 to TRBJ2-5; tentatively, D is TRBD1 (5 bases). Trimming shortened V by 4 bases and J by 1 base, and 10 bases separated the two germline ends. CDR3 length: 14 residues. The germline CDR1 and CDR2 sequences are SGHAT and FQNNGV. CDR3: CASSSRQLQETQYF. DNA of the CDR3: TGTGCCAGCAGCTCGCGACAGCTCCAAGAGACCCAGTACTTC.

This clonotype was recorded at least ten times. The rearrangement links TRBV3-1 to TRBJ1-6; D not certain. The CDR3 is 12 amino acids. Germline CDR1 is LGHDT and CDR2 is YNNKEL (reference sequence). Between the trimmed V and J ends, which lost 7 bases and 9 bases, there was a span of 10 bases. The CDR3 reads CASTEGSSPLHF. CDR3 sequence (DNA): TGTGCCAGCACGGAGGGTAGTTCACCCCTCCACTTT.

This clonotype was observed a handful of times. CDR3 bases: TGTGCCATCAGTGAGTCCCAGTCGGGGAAAGAGACCCAGTACTTC. Protein sequence: CAISESQSGKETQYF. The chain combines TRBV10-3 with TRBJ2-5; weak D call: TRBD2 (5 bases). The CDR3 contains 15 residues. CDR1 and CDR2 (germline): ENHRY, SYGVKD. Trimming cost V 0 bases and J 3 bases, with 11 bases left between them.

This clonotype was detected only a few times. The chain links TRBV28 to TRBJ2-7, with D tentatively TRBD1 or TRBD2 (5 bases each). Trimming took 5 bases from V and 0 from J, leaving 14 bases between them. CDR1 is MDHEN, CDR2 SYDVKM, per germline. CDR3 length: 15 amino acids. In nucleotides, the CDR3 is TGTGCCAGCAGTCCGCCCGCAGGGAGCTCCTACGAGCAGTACTTC. It translates to CASSPPAGSSYEQYF.

This clonotype was seen a handful of times. The chain has TRBV10-3 and TRBJ1-3; D is ambiguous. This CDR3 is 12 amino acids long. Trimming left V 3 bases short and J 1 base short, with 1 base between. Looked up from germline, CDR1 is ENHRY and CDR2 is SYGVKD. CDR3 residues: CAISDSGNTIYF. The CDR3 DNA reads as TGTGCCATCAGTGATTCTGGAAACACCATATATTTT.

The CDR3 loop is CAISDGAPPDEKLFF. Here the CDR3 DNA reads TGTGCCATCAGTGACGGGGCGCCGCCGGATGAAAAACTGTTTTTT. The genes are TRBV10-3 and TRBJ1-4; tentatively, D is TRBD1 (5 bases). Trimming took off 3 bases at V and 6 bases at J, with 14 bases between the two ends. Looked up from germline, CDR1 is ENHRY and CDR2 is SYGVKD. This CDR3 has 15 residues.

The chain uses TRBV28 and TRBJ1-3; no definite D call. With 9 bases removed from V and 1 base from J, the gap between germline ends came to 10 bases. CDR1 is MDHEN, CDR2 SYDVKM, per germline. CDR3 length equals 13 residues. Written as DNA, the CDR3 is TGTGCCAGTTGGCGGGCGTCTGGAAACACCATATATTTT. It is translated as CASWRASGNTIYF.

The rearrangement joins TRBV2 to TRBJ2-7, with 10 bases matching TRBD1. This CDR3 is built from 14 residues. The V gene's germline CDR1 is SNHLY and CDR2 FYNNEI. The trim removed 6 bases at V and 7 bases at J, leaving 9 bases unmatched. CDR3 sequence (DNA): TGTGCCAGCAGAGGCCGGGACAGGGGTTGGGAGCAGTACTTC. The encoded protein is CASRGRDRGWEQYF.

This clonotype has a count of ten or more. The genes are TRBV7-9 and TRBJ2-2, with TRBD1 identical over 9 bases. CDR3 size: 16 residues. With 8 bases clipped from V and 3 bases from J, the junction kept 10 bases outside the gene matches. Germline lookup yields CDR1 SEHNR and CDR2 FQNEAQ (reference sequence). The CDR3 loop reads CASFGPGTGHTGELFF. The CDR3 region has the DNA TGTGCCAGCTTTGGGCCCGGGACAGGGCACACCGGGGAGCTGTTTTTT.

A few counts support this clonotype. The chain has TRBV12-3 or TRBV12-4 and TRBJ2-7, with D possibly TRBD2 on 6 matching bases. The CDR3 contains 14 residues. Trimming removed 3 bases from V and 1 base from J, with 10 bases in between. This chain's CDR3 is CASSFVGGSYEQYF. The CDR3 region has the DNA TGTGCCAGCAGTTTCGTGGGGGGATCCTACGAGCAGTACTTC.

Ten or more counts support this clonotype. The CDR3 DNA follows: TGTGCCAGTAGTAAAAGACCTAGCGGGCCGGGGGAGCTGTTTTTT. Translated, it gives CASSKRPSGPGELFF. The chain has TRBV19 and TRBJ2-2; TRBD2 matches 8 bases. The CDR3 is 15 residues long. J gave up 8 bases and V 4 bases, and 9 bases lay outside the gene matches. CDR1 LNHDA and CDR2 SQIVND come from the germline V gene (reference sequence).

This clonotype was observed at least ten times. V is TRBV15 and J is TRBJ2-3; 8 bases fit TRBD1. With V trimmed by 4 bases and J by 4 bases, 7 bases remained unmatched. CDR1 LNHNV and CDR2 YYDKDF come from the germline V gene (reference sequence). The CDR3 has 15 amino acids. The CDR3 DNA is TGTGCCACCAGCATTCGGGCAGGGGGCCCAGATACGCAGTATTTT. The encoded protein is CATSIRAGGPDTQYF.

There are many counts of this clonotype. The chain uses TRBV18 and TRBJ2-1; D is perhaps TRBD2 (6 bases). Deletions cut 0 bases from V and 6 bases from J, with 6 bases between. The CDR3 contains 13 residues. Germline values: CDR1 KGHSH, CDR2 LQKENI. The CDR3 nucleotides are TGTGCCAGCTCACCACCGGGAGGCAATGAGCAGTTCTTC. Residues: CASSPPGGNEQFF.

This clonotype was counted a few times. V is TRBV7-8 and J is TRBJ2-3; D may match TRBD1 or TRBD2 (5 bases each). The CDR3 extends over 16 amino acids. Trimming took 5 bases from V and 0 from J, leaving 15 bases between them. Germline assignment: CDR1 SGHVS and CDR2 FQNEAQ. CDR3 amino acids: CASSAARGGSTDTQYF. The CDR3, as DNA: TGTGCCAGCAGCGCTGCTAGGGGCGGGAGCACAGATACGCAGTATTTT.

J is TRBJ1-1 and V is TRBV12-3 or TRBV12-4; 9 bases line up with TRBD1. The CDR3 length is 13 residues. Unmatched junction bases numbered 2, after V lost 3 bases and J lost 6 bases. CDR3 DNA sequence: TGTGCCAGCAGTTTGGACAGGGGTCCTGAAGCTTTCTTT. Amino acids: CASSLDRGPEAFF.

This clonotype was recorded a few times. The CDR3 DNA reads TGCGCCAGCAGTGAGGGCAGGGGGCAGCATTCACCCCTCCACTTT. It is translated as CASSEGRGQHSPLHF. This chain links TRBV10-2 with TRBJ1-6, with 8 nucleotides matching TRBD1. This CDR3 has 15 residues. Per the germline V gene, CDR1 is WSHSY and CDR2 is SAAADI. With 2 bases clipped from V and 8 bases from J, the junction kept 5 bases outside the gene matches.

This clonotype was observed a handful of times. The chain joins TRBV4-2 to TRBJ2-7; D is possibly TRBD1 (7 bases). Germline V gene lookup returns CDR1 LGHNA and CDR2 YNFKEQ. Trimming shortened V by 0 bases and J by 4 bases, and 22 bases separated the two germline ends. The length of the CDR3 is 18 residues. For the CDR3, the DNA is TGTGCCAGCAGCCAAGATCGGGACCGGGGGACAGTTCAATACGAGCAGTACTTC. It is translated as CASSQDRDRGTVQYEQYF.

This clonotype was detected many times. This chain uses TRBV24-1 with TRBJ2-7, with D possibly being TRBD2 (5 bases). Trimming took off 4 bases at V and 2 bases at J, with 11 bases between the two ends. This CDR3 comprises 14 residues. Per germline, CDR1 KGHDR and CDR2 SFDVKD. For the CDR3, the DNA is TGTGCCACCAGTGACCCCAGAGGGCCCTACGAGCAGTACTTC. Protein sequence: CATSDPRGPYEQYF.